The 16 T cell receptor delta chains below were found in one sample sequenced in a study of γδ T cells in repeated Plasmodium falciparum infection. Flow sorting of PBMC yielded separate Vgamma9/Vdelta2+ and Vdelta2-negative gammadelta T cell populations for bulk repertoire analysis. TCRdb called clones from the multiplex PCR reads again using CATT. The sample has roughly 86,000 delta-chain clones, more than 1.4% seen once. Input material: gamma-delta T cells from blood. Receptors were obtained from a pool of human donors (malaria-infected and uninfected, not separated).

In its sample, this clone was seen a few times. TCRdb's listed protein matches a much larger clone and diverges from this DNA's translation at residue 13, likely through a read error; the protein shown comes from the DNA. This chain joins TRAV23/DV6 and TRDJ1; 8 bases are shared with TRDD2. Per the germline V gene, CDR1 is NTAFDY and CDR2 is IRPDVSE (reference sequence). J lost 0 bases, V lost 0 bases, and 28 bases had no gene match. CDR3 length: 23 amino acids. The CDR3 sequence: CAASMLPTPTYWEIPGNTDKLIF. The CDR3, as DNA: TGTGCAGCAAGCATGCTTCCTACGCCTACTTACTGGGAGATACCCGGTAACACCGATAAACTCATCTTT.

The sample holds a few counts of this clone. This DNA's translation differs at residue 8 from TCRdb's protein, which comes from a much larger clone; a read error is likely, and the protein shown is translated from the DNA. The chain carries TRDV1 and TRDJ1; 12 bases are shared with TRDD3. The CDR3 has 17 amino acids. The V gene's germline CDR1 is TSWWSYY and CDR2 QGS. With V trimmed by 6 bases and J by 8 bases, 16 bases remained unmatched. CDR3 residues: CALGPFSRWGIRRKLIF. The CDR3 DNA reads as TGTGCTCTTGGCCCATTCTCCCGCTGGGGGATACGAAGGAAACTCATCTTT.

Comment on this clone: A far bigger clonotype differs at one base, so this is likely a read error. The same CDR3 also results from other DNA sequences found in this sample. The V gene reported is TRDV2; the J gene is uncalled; the DNA was not used to check the table's D call, TRDD3. This CDR3 has 16 amino acids. Germline V gene sequence: CDR1 GEAIGNYY, CDR2 EKD. CDR3 loop: CACDSMGDQGTDKLIF. Written as DNA, the CDR3 is TGTGCCTGTGATTCAATGGGGGATCAGGGCACCGATAAGCTCATCTTT.

Note on this clone: The protein that TCRdb holds for this DNA derives from a much larger clone and differs from the translated DNA at residue 3, which likely indicates a read error; the protein shown here is translated from the DNA. The rearrangement links TRDV2 to TRDJ1, with 12 bases fitting TRDD3. Germline V gene data show CDR1 as GEAIGNYY and CDR2 as EKD. The CDR3 sequence is 19 residues long. The CDR3 loop is CAWDTRTGGYSTFTDKLIF. The CDR3 nucleotides read TGTGCCTGGGACACCCGTACTGGGGGATACTCAACCTTCACCGATAAACTCATCTTT.

This clone was seen repeatedly, ten times or more. The CDR3 spells CACDTVPLFQGGTGTTDKLIF. The CDR3 DNA is TGTGCCTGTGACACCGTACCCCTCTTCCAAGGGGGTACTGGTACCACCGATAAACTCATCTTT. The chain joins TRDV2 to TRDJ1; perhaps D is TRDD2 or TRDD3 (5 bases each). This CDR3 comprises 21 residues. CDR1 is GEAIGNYY and CDR2 is EKD in the germline V gene. With 0 bases removed from V and 1 base from J, the gap between germline ends came to 29 bases.

Many counts were recorded for this clone. The genes are TRDV1 and TRDJ1; TRDD3 might be the D (9 bases). The J gene, absent from TCRdb, was called here by matching the DNA to germline. The CDR3 consists of 24 residues. V was clipped by 1 base and J by 1 base, with 37 bases between them. From germline, CDR1 is TSWWSYY and CDR2 QGS. CDR3 region: CALGEPLRLPNSGGLVWVTDKLIF. The CDR3 bases are TGTGCTCTTGGGGAACCTCTCCGCCTTCCTAACTCTGGGGGATTAGTGTGGGTCACCGATAAACTCATCTTT.

This clone was counted a few times. The protein that TCRdb holds for this DNA derives from a much larger clone and differs from the translated DNA at residue 19, which likely indicates a read error; the protein shown here is translated from the DNA. The V call is TRDV2, the J call TRDJ3; 10 bases line up with TRDD3. Germline-derived CDR1 and CDR2 are GEAIGNYY and EKD. This CDR3 region has 21 residues. CDR3 sequence reads: CACDTGGLLGDRAWDTRQVFF. CDR3 coding DNA: TGTGCCTGTGACACCGGCGGGCTACTGGGGGATCGCGCCTGGGACACCCGACAGGTGTTTTTC.

About this clone: With a far larger clone one base away, a read error is the likely cause. In the same sample, other DNA sequences code for this CDR3. The V gene is TRDV1, the J gene TRDJ1, with 10 bases that match TRDD3. TCRdb does not report a J gene; here it was assigned by matching the DNA to germline references. CDR1 is TSWWSYY and CDR2 is QGS in the germline V gene. The V gene end was trimmed by 3 bases and the J gene end by 3 bases; junction bases not matched to a gene: 16. The CDR3 is 19 amino acids. DNA of the CDR3: TGTGCTCTTGGGGAGTTCTTACCCGTTACTGGGGGATGGGCCGATAAACTCATCTTT. Encoded protein: CALGEFLPVTGGWADKLIF.

This clone has a handful of counts. This DNA's translation and the protein TCRdb lists, from a much larger clone, do not match at residue 18, likely due to a read error; the protein shown is translated from the DNA. The chain is built from TRDV1 and TRDJ1, with 10 positions matching TRDD3. Here the J gene came from matching the DNA to germline, since TCRdb omits it. Germline V gene sequence: CDR1 TSWWSYY, CDR2 QGS. The CDR3 loop spans 21 amino acids. As DNA, the CDR3 is TGTGCTCTTGGGGAACAATCCGGGTACTGGGGGATCTCCTCTGACACCGATGAACTCATCTTT. This codes for CALGEQSGYWGISSDTDELIF.

This clone has just a few counts. A read error likely explains why the TCRdb protein, taken from a much larger clone, differs from this DNA's translation at residue 17; the protein shown is translated from the DNA. The chain uses TRDV2 and TRDJ1; 12 positions agree with TRDD3. TCRdb records no J gene; here it was assigned by comparing the DNA to germline. Looked up from germline, CDR1 is GEAIGNYY and CDR2 is EKD. V dropped 0 bases and J dropped 8; count of bases not matched to a gene: 27. The CDR3 runs 22 residues. CDR3 loop: CACDTVITGGYRAKRGMAKLIF. The DNA for the CDR3 is TGTGCCTGTGACACCGTAATAACTGGGGGATACAGGGCAAAAAGGGGTATGGCAAAACTCATCTTT.

This clone was seen more than once but under ten times. With a far larger clone one base away, a read error is the likely cause. Other nucleotide sequences from this sample produce the same CDR3. This chain connects TRDV1 to TRDJ1; 12 positions agree with TRDD3. TCRdb offers no J gene call, so here the DNA was matched to germline to obtain one. With 2 bases clipped from V and 0 bases from J, the junction kept 34 bases outside the gene matches. Germline-derived CDR1 and CDR2 are TSWWSYY and QGS. The CDR3 has 27 residues. The CDR3 reads CALGEIWGASYPQYWGIHRCDTDKLIF. The CDR3 nucleotides are TGTGCTCTTGGGGAAATTTGGGGTGCGTCTTACCCCCAGTACTGGGGGATACATCGTTGTGACACCGATAAACTCATCTTT.

This clone occurred a few times. A far larger clone is a single base away, which makes a read error likely. The chain recombines TRDV1 with TRDJ1; 10 bases map to TRDD3. TCRdb is silent on the J gene; assignment here came from matching the DNA to germline. The J segment lost 0 bases and the V segment lost 3 bases, leaving 22 bases of the junction unmatched. This CDR3 comprises 22 residues. Germline values: CDR1 TSWWSYY, CDR2 QGS. The CDR3 region has the DNA TGTGCTCTTGGGGAGCTAGGCCCTACGGAATCCCTTACTGGGGGATACACCGATAAACTCATCTTT. Its protein product is CALGELGPTESLTGGYTDKLIF.

This clone has only a few counts. The protein held in TCRdb is that of a much larger clone and does not match this DNA's translation at residue 15, likely because of a read error; the protein shown is translated from the DNA. This sequence joins TRDV2 and TRDJ3, with 7 bases identical to TRDD3. The J gene was not available in TCRdb and was assigned here by matching the DNA to germline segments. Trimming removed 0 bases from V and 2 bases from J; junction bases left unmatched: 21. Germline values: CDR1 GEAIGNYY, CDR2 EKD. This CDR3 comprises 23 residues. The CDR3 reads CACDTGRVPVLGTHPWDTRQMFF. The CDR3 DNA reads TGTGCCTGTGACACCGGACGCGTTCCCGTACTGGGGACCCACCCCTGGGACACCCGACAGATGTTTTTC.

This clone was seen a few times. This is likely an artifact of a read error, given a far larger clone one base away. Other DNA sequences within the sample encode an identical CDR3. V gene TRDV2 combines with J gene TRDJ1, with no clear D. The J gene, left out of TCRdb, was set here by checking the DNA against germline. The V end was cut by 4 bases, the J end by 0 bases, with 14 bases between. Germline V gives CDR1 GEAIGNYY, CDR2 EKD. The CDR3 covers 15 residues. DNA of the CDR3: TGTGCCTGTGAACGACTCGGAATGAACACCGATAAACTCATCTTT. This encodes CACERLGMNTDKLIF.

A word on this clone: TCRdb records a much larger clone's protein for this DNA, with a difference at residue 9 that likely arises from a read error; the protein given is the translation of the DNA. This chain connects TRDV1 to TRDJ1; 7 bases align to TRDD2. J lost 5 bases, V lost 3 bases, and 21 bases had no gene match. CDR3 length: 19 residues. Germline V gene sequence: CDR1 TSWWSYY, CDR2 QGS. The chain's CDR3 is CALGEPFLAIPTLGDKLIF. The CDR3 DNA sequence: TGTGCTCTTGGGGAGCCTTTTTTGGCTATTCCTACTCTAGGAGATAAACTCATCTTT.

This clone was seen many times. The protein that TCRdb holds for this DNA derives from a much larger clone and differs from the translated DNA at residue 3, which likely indicates a read error; the protein shown here is translated from the DNA. The chain links TRDV2 to TRDJ1; D not certain. The J gene, missing from TCRdb, was assigned here through DNA to germline matching. Germline CDR1 reads GEAIGNYY; CDR2 reads EKD. The CDR3 is 17 residues long. The CDR3 coding sequence is TGTGCCCGTGACACCGTCGATAAAGGTACACACACCGATAAACTCATCTTT. Translating it yields CARDTVDKGTHTDKLIF.